This T cell receptor (beta chain) was documented in a study of response to subunit inactivated influenza vaccine. TCRdb itself ran the RT-PCR reads through MiXCR, one entry per CDR3 protein. This table has about half a million distinct CDR3 sequences, roughly 23% appearing once. As to this clonotype: Its antigen remains unknown.

CDR3 length: 15 amino acids. Trimming took 6 bases from V and 2 from J; bases not matched to a gene: 8. Germline lookup yields CDR1 MDHEN and CDR2 SYDVKM. Findings and limits, study-wide: With each seasonal influenza vaccination, the authors suggested, few new T cells are recruited.

The specimen comprised CD4+ T cells sorted from PBMCs, sampled around 5 days after vaccination. This TCR came from a man aged 50 or older who received an inactivated influenza vaccine. This chain links TRBV28 with TRBJ2-3; 7 bases map to TRBD2. The CDR3 is CASSSLGGVTDTQYF. For the CDR3, the DNA is TGTGCCAGCAGCTCGTTGGGGGGGGTCACAGATACGCAGTATTTT.